The T cell receptor beta chain under discussion was sequenced for a study of shared clonotypes between healthy human individuals. Profiling relied on immunoSEQ multiplex PCR, and the TCRdb table lists in-frame clones only, not all of them. The table shows over a million clones, with 95% to 97% occurring only once. The CDR3 sequence is 15 residues long. Trimming cost V 5 bases and J 1 base; bases outside gene matches: 2. The germline CDR1 and CDR2 sequences are SNHLY and FYNNEI. This TCR came from a man aged 30 to 39 in good health. The chain recombines TRBV2 with TRBJ2-2; 9 bases are a match to TRBD1. The specimen sequenced was naive CD4+ T cells sorted from blood. As to subset: CD45RA+ positively selected. The DNA for the CDR3 is TGTGCCAGCAGTCCGGACAGGGGGAACACCGGGGAGCTGTTTTTT. Amino acid sequence: CASSPDRGNTGELFF. The full variable domain, rest sourced from reference TRBV2 and TRBJ2-2, is EPEVTQTPSHQVTQMGQEVILRCVPISNHLYFYWYRQILGQKVEFLVSFYNNEISEKSEIFDDQFSVERPDGSNFTLKIRSTKLEDSAMYFCASSPDRGNTGELFFGEGSRLTVL.